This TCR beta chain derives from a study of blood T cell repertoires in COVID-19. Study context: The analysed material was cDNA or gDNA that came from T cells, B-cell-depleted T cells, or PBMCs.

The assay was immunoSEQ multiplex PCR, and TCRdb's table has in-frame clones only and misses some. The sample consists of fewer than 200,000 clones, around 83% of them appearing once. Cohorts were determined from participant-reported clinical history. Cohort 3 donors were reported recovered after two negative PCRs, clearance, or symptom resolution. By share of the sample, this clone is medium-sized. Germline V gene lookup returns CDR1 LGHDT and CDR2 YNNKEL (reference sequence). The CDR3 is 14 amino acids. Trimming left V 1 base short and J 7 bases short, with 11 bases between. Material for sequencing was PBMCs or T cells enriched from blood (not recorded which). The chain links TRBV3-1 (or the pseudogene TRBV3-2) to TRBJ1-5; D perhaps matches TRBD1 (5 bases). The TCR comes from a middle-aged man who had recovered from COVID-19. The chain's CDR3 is CASSQAVGLQPQHF. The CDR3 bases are TGTGCCAGCAGCCAAGCAGTGGGACTACAGCCCCAGCATTTT.